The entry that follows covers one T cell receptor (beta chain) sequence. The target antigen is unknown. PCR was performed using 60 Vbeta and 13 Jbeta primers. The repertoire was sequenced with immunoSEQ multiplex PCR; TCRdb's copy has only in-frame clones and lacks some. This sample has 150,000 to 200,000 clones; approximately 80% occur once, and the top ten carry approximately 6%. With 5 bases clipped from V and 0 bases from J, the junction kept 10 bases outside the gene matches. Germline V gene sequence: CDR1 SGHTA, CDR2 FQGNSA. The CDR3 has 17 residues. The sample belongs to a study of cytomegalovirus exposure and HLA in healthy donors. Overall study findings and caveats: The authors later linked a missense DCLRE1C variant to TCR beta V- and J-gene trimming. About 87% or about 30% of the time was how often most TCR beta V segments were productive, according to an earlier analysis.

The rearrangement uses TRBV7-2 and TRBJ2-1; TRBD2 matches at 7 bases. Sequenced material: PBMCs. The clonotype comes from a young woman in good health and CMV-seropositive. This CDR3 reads CASSPGLVSRSYNEQFF. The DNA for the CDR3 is TGTGCCAGCAGCCCCGGACTAGTTTCTCGCTCCTACAATGAGCAGTTCTTC.